The 20 T cell receptor beta chains given below trace back to one sample, sequenced in a study of identical twins. From the 5' RACE reads, TCRdb called clonotypes with MiXCR, one entry per CDR3 protein. The table records around 680,000 distinct CDR3 sequences, 8.6% of them present only once. These records were also assigned to another study, of yellow fever vaccine responses in identical twins.

The source material was PBMCs. The receptors here all came from a woman younger than 35 in good health.

The chain is built from TRBV7-8 and TRBJ1-5; D is undetermined. V was pared by 5 bases and J by 4 bases, with 15 bases between. The V gene's germline CDR1 is SGHVS and CDR2 FQNEAQ. CDR3 length: 15 residues. CDR3 bases: TGTGCCAGCAGCCCCCTAACTGGGAGAAATCAGCCCCAGCATTTT. It encodes CASSPLTGRNQPQHF.

The chain links TRBV28 to TRBJ2-5, with D possibly matching TRBD1 (5 bases). The CDR3 extends over 15 amino acids. V was clipped by 3 bases and J by 2 bases, with 13 bases between them. CDR1 and CDR2 (germline): MDHEN, SYDVKM. CDR3 DNA sequence: TGTGCCAGCAGTTTGGACAAGAATTTGCAAGAGACCCAGTACTTC. This translates into CASSLDKNLQETQYF. The full variable domain, with the rest looked up from reference TRBV28 and TRBJ2-5, is DVKVTQSSRYLVKRTGEKVFLECVQDMDHENMFWYRQDPGLGLRLIYFSYDVKMKEKGDIPEGYSVSREKKERFSLILESASTNQTSMYLCASSLDKNLQETQYFGPGTRLLVL.

In its sample, this clonotype was seen a few times. The V and J genes are TRBV2 and TRBJ2-3; TRBD1 might be the D (5 bases). CDR1 is SNHLY, CDR2 FYNNEI, per germline. This CDR3 has 16 amino acids. The V gene lost 2 bases and the J gene lost 6 bases, with 18 bases spanning the gap. CDR3 sequence (DNA): TGTGCCAGCAGTGAAAACAGGTCCCCGGGCTCCGATACGCAGTATTTT. Protein sequence: CASSENRSPGSDTQYF.

This clonotype was detected ten times or more. The chain links TRBV5-1 to TRBJ2-2, with 8 bases that match TRBD1. The germline CDR1 and CDR2 sequences are SGHRS and YFSETQ. V shed 3 bases, J shed 4 bases, and the junction held 11 bases outside the gene matches. The CDR3 loop spans 17 amino acids. CDR3 coding DNA: TGCGCCAGCAGCTCAGGGACAGGCGGCGCGGGCACCGGGGAGCTGTTTTTT. This codes for CASSSGTGGAGTGELFF.

The chain joins TRBV28 to TRBJ2-5; D is unclear. The CDR3 extends over 14 amino acids. Trimming removed 2 bases from V and 1 base from J, with 8 bases in between. The germline gives CDR1 MDHEN, CDR2 SYDVKM. This CDR3 reads CASSLSQSQETQYF. The CDR3 DNA reads as TGTGCCAGCAGTTTAAGTCAGAGCCAAGAGACCCAGTACTTC. Using reference TRBV28 and TRBJ2-5 for the parts outside the CDR3, the full variable domain is DVKVTQSSRYLVKRTGEKVFLECVQDMDHENMFWYRQDPGLGLRLIYFSYDVKMKEKGDIPEGYSVSREKKERFSLILESASTNQTSMYLCASSLSQSQETQYFGPGTRLLVL.

This clonotype was counted many times. The V gene is TRBV10-3, the J gene TRBJ1-5; 8 nucleotides line up with TRBD1. Germline V gene data show CDR1 as ENHRY and CDR2 as SYGVKD. The CDR3 covers 19 residues. J lost 1 base, V lost 0 bases, and 11 bases had no gene match. This CDR3 is CAISESRAGGDGSNQPQHF. The CDR3, as DNA: TGTGCCATCAGTGAGTCACGGGCAGGGGGCGATGGAAGCAATCAGCCCCAGCATTTT.

Concerning this clonotype: The junction differs from germline at one of its ends, possibly a read error. The rearrangement links TRBV3-1 to TRBJ1-4; unclear D gene. CDR1 LGHDT and CDR2 YNNKEL come from the germline V gene (reference sequence). The CDR3 has 15 residues. The CDR3 DNA reads TGTGCCAGCAGCACCCAGGACGGAACTTATGAAAAACTGTTTTTT. The encoded protein is CASSTQDGTYEKLFF.

The sample holds a few counts of this clonotype. This rearrangement joins TRBV29-1 to TRBJ2-1, with 12 bases aligning to TRBD2. The CDR3 is made up of 17 amino acids. In germline, CDR1 is SQVTM, CDR2 ANQGSEA. V dropped 6 bases and J dropped 0; count of bases not matched to a gene: 9. CDR3 DNA sequence: TGCAGCGTCGTCGGGACTAGCGGGCTTAGCTCCTACAATGAGCAGTTCTTC. This translates into CSVVGTSGLSSYNEQFF.

This clonotype showed up many times. This sequence joins TRBV28 and TRBJ2-7, with a weak D call TRBD1 (5 bases). CDR1 and CDR2 (germline): MDHEN, SYDVKM. V was clipped by 8 bases and J by 0 bases, with 17 bases between them. The CDR3 is 15 amino acids. CDR3 nucleotide sequence: TGTGCCAGCGGTTCAGGGAAGGTTGACTCCTACGAGCAGTACTTC. Translation: CASGSGKVDSYEQYF.

This clonotype was picked up many times. The chain couples TRBV11-2 to TRBJ2-4, with 7 bases matching TRBD1. After removal of 3 bases from V and 0 bases from J, the junction contained 11 bases not matched to a gene. Germline lookup yields CDR1 SGHAT and CDR2 FQNNGV. The CDR3 runs 18 residues. DNA of the CDR3: TGTGCCAGCAGCTTTCGAGGGGGCTCACCCCAAGCCAAAAACATTCAGTACTTC. It yields the protein CASSFRGGSPQAKNIQYF.

The sample holds many counts of this clonotype. J is TRBJ2-2 and V is TRBV4-3, with 8 bases fitting TRBD2. The trim removed 3 bases at V and 7 bases at J, leaving 19 bases unmatched. The CDR3 spans 19 residues. Germline V gives CDR1 LGHNA, CDR2 YSLEER. CDR3 sequence reads: CASSHGVTWGAGVGGELFF. The CDR3 DNA reads as TGCGCCAGCAGCCATGGAGTGACCTGGGGAGCGGGAGTCGGCGGGGAGCTGTTTTTT.

The gene calls are TRBV27 and TRBJ2-4; possible D gene TRBD1, 6 bases. Germline CDR1 reads MNHEY; CDR2 reads SMNVEV (reference sequence). Trimming removed 5 bases at V and 8 bases at J, with 16 bases between. There are 14 residues in the CDR3. The CDR3 spells CASSPPGHGDIQYF. DNA for the CDR3: TGTGCCAGCAGTCCACCGGGACATGGGGACATTCAGTACTTC.

Many counts were recorded for this clonotype. This sequence joins TRBV20-1 and TRBJ2-4; TRBD2 might be the D (6 bases). The CDR3 has 14 residues. Trimming shortened V by 5 bases and J by 5 bases, and 16 bases separated the two germline ends. Germline CDR1 and CDR2: DFQATT and SNEGSKA (reference sequence). CDR3 amino acids: CSALGGVSQNIQYF. CDR3 DNA sequence: TGCAGTGCTCTCGGAGGGGTCAGCCAAAACATTCAGTACTTC.

There are many counts of this clonotype. The rearrangement uses TRBV9 and TRBJ1-1; D not resolved. The germline V gene has CDR1 SGDLS and CDR2 YYNGEE. The CDR3 runs to 13 residues. The V gene lost 4 bases and the J gene lost 1 base, with 8 bases spanning the gap. The CDR3 region has the DNA TGTGCCAGCAGCCCCCGTCCGAACACTGAAGCTTTCTTT. Amino acid sequence: CASSPRPNTEAFF.

There are a few counts of this clonotype. The chain combines TRBV12-5 with TRBJ2-1; 7 bases fit TRBD2. Trimming took 5 bases from V and 7 from J; bases not matched to a gene: 8. This CDR3 spans 14 amino acids. Per germline, CDR1 LGHNT and CDR2 FRNRAP. This CDR3 is CASGRSGSNNEQFF. The CDR3 DNA is TGTGCTAGTGGTCGTAGCGGGTCGAATAATGAGCAGTTCTTC.

This clonotype was seen a handful of times. The J gene is TRBJ2-5, the V gene TRBV20-1; tentatively, D is TRBD2 (6 bases). The length of the CDR3 is 14 residues. Germline CDR1 is DFQATT and CDR2 is SNEGSKA (reference sequence). The germline V and J ends were trimmed by 0 bases and 9 bases, with 17 bases remaining between them. The CDR3 is CSARDGTGVGPQYF. The CDR3 nucleotides read TGCAGTGCTAGAGATGGAACGGGAGTGGGGCCCCAGTACTTC.

This clonotype appeared a few times. This chain connects TRBV6-2 or TRBV6-3 to TRBJ2-1; D unclear. The ends were cut back, 1 base at V and 8 bases at J, with 9 bases in the middle. CDR1 and CDR2 from the germline V gene are MNHEY and SVGEGT. The CDR3 consists of 13 residues. CDR3 coding DNA: TGTGCCAGCAGTTACTTAGATTTCGATGAGCAGTTCTTC. Encoded protein: CASSYLDFDEQFF.

This clonotype was detected ten times or more. J is TRBJ2-1 and V is TRBV4-1, with D tentatively TRBD2 (6 bases). The CDR3 contains 15 residues. CDR1 and CDR2 from the germline V gene are MGHRA and YSYEKL. The germline V and J ends were trimmed by 4 bases and 7 bases, with 17 bases remaining between them. The CDR3 region has the DNA TGCGCCAGCAGCCCCTGGGAGGTAGGACAAAATGAGCAGTTCTTC. Protein product: CASSPWEVGQNEQFF.

This clonotype occurred many times. V and J are TRBV12-3 or TRBV12-4 and TRBJ2-7, with 8 positions matching TRBD1. This CDR3 contains 16 residues. The V gene end was trimmed by 5 bases and the J gene end by 3 bases; junction bases not matched to a gene: 12. Here the CDR3 DNA reads TGTGCCAGCAGTCAATACGACTCCACAGGGGGCTACGAGCAGTACTTC. This encodes CASSQYDSTGGYEQYF.

This clonotype was observed many times. The chain uses TRBV7-8 and TRBJ2-4; no reliable D call. The CDR3 extends over 18 amino acids. Germline V gives CDR1 SGHVS, CDR2 FQNEAQ. Trimming stripped 0 bases from V and 0 bases from J, with 15 bases between. CDR3 in DNA: TGTGCCAGCAGCTTAGCTGTTCCCGACACACTAGCCAAAAACATTCAGTACTTC. Protein sequence: CASSLAVPDTLAKNIQYF.